The 21 T cell receptor beta chains in this list originate from one sample, sequenced in a study of blood T cell repertoires in COVID-19. Libraries were prepared by immunoSEQ multiplex PCR; TCRdb keeps only in-frame clonotypes and omits some of them. The sample has roughly 85,000 clones; 75% to 90% are singletons. Source material: peripheral blood. These receptors came from a man aged 50-59 years with active or convalescent COVID-19.

Points on this clone: At one end the junction does not follow the germline gene, possibly because of a read error. The rearrangement joins TRBV15 to TRBJ2-3; 16 bases are a match to TRBD2. This CDR3 region has 18 residues. Germline loops: CDR1 LNHNV, CDR2 YYDKDF (reference sequence). The CDR3: CATSGDLGLAGGPDTQYF. The CDR3 DNA follows: TGTGCCACCAGCGGAGATTTGGGACTAGCGGGGGGGCCGGATACGCAGTATTTT.

This clone has only one observation. The rearrangement joins TRBV7-8 to TRBJ1-1; D is possibly TRBD1 (5 bases). V shed 8 bases and J shed 6 bases, with 22 bases lying between them. The CDR3 loop spans 15 amino acids. The germline CDR1 and CDR2 sequences are SGHVS and FQNEAQ. The CDR3 DNA sequence: TGTGCCAGCTCTGGGGCCAGTATTTCTCCGGCTGAAGCTTTCTTT. As protein: CASSGASISPAEAFF. The variable domain in full, completed from reference TRBV7-8 and TRBJ1-1, reads GAGVSQSPRYKVAKRGQDVALRCDPISGHVSLFWYQQALGQGPEFLTYFQNEAQLDKSGLPSDRFFAERPEGSVSTLKIQRTQQEDSAVYLCASSGASISPAEAFFGQGTRLTVV.

The J gene is TRBJ2-7, the V gene TRBV29-1, with TRBD1 matching over 7 bases. This CDR3 has 13 residues. Looked up from germline, CDR1 is SQVTM and CDR2 is ANQGSEA. V gave up 7 bases and J gave up 0 bases; unmatched junction bases: 6. This CDR3 is CSAKQGISYEQYF. CDR3 DNA: TGCAGCGCCAAACAGGGGATCTCCTACGAGCAGTACTTC.

With regard to this clone: One end of the junction is discordant with germline, which a read error may explain. The chain has TRBV10-3 and TRBJ2-5, with D tentatively TRBD2 (5 bases). Germline loops: CDR1 ENHRY, CDR2 SYGVKD. CDR3 length: 12 amino acids. This chain's CDR3 is CAISEYREEFNF. CDR3 coding DNA: TGTGCCATCAGTGAGTACCGGGAAGAATTCAACTTC.

The gene calls are TRBV7-2 and TRBJ2-1, with D maybe TRBD2 (7 bases). V was clipped by 0 bases and J by 4 bases, with 10 bases between them. Germline V gene lookup returns CDR1 SGHTA and CDR2 FQGNSA. This CDR3 has 15 amino acids. The CDR3: CASSLAGGQYNEQFF. The CDR3 DNA reads TGTGCCAGCAGCTTAGCGGGGGGGCAGTACAATGAGCAGTTCTTC.

V usage is TRBV29-1 and J usage is TRBJ2-3; 11 bases align to TRBD1. The trim removed 6 bases at V and 0 bases at J, leaving 11 bases unmatched. Germline lookup yields CDR1 SQVTM and CDR2 ANQGSEA. This CDR3 comprises 17 residues. This chain's CDR3 is CSVGQGVKSGSTDTQYF. Here the CDR3 DNA reads TGCAGCGTGGGACAGGGGGTAAAATCGGGGAGCACAGATACGCAGTATTTT.

J is TRBJ2-2 and V is TRBV5-1, with 7 nucleotides matching TRBD1. Trimming removed 0 bases from V and 0 bases from J; junction bases left unmatched: 2. There are 16 residues in the CDR3. Per the germline V gene, CDR1 is SGHRS and CDR2 is YFSETQ. CDR3 region: CASSLVGGANTGELFF. CDR3 sequence (DNA): TGCGCCAGCAGCTTGGTAGGGGGCGCGAACACCGGGGAGCTGTTTTTT.

The chain carries TRBV6-1 and TRBJ2-6; D unresolved. Trimming shortened V by 3 bases and J by 4 bases, and 10 bases separated the two germline ends. Looked up from germline, CDR1 is MNHNS and CDR2 is SASEGT. This CDR3 region has 15 residues. DNA of the CDR3: TGTGCCAGCAGTGAGACGAGGTACGGGGCCAACGTCCTGACTTTC. The encoded protein is CASSETRYGANVLTF.

V and J are TRBV11-1 and TRBJ2-2; weak D call: TRBD2 (5 bases). V dropped 2 bases and J dropped 4 bases, with 8 bases sitting between them. The CDR3 length is 14 residues. Germline V gene data show CDR1 as SGHAT and CDR2 as FQDESV (reference sequence). CDR3 coding DNA: TGTGCCAGCAGCTTACCGGACTTCACCGGGGAGCTGTTTTTT. Its translation is CASSLPDFTGELFF.

This clone has just one count. The chain is built from TRBV28 and TRBJ2-1; 10 positions agree with TRBD2. Germline CDR1 is MDHEN and CDR2 is SYDVKM. V was clipped by 0 bases and J by 9 bases; unmatched bases: 5. The CDR3 spans 15 residues. CDR3 protein: CASSLWLAGVTEQFF. The CDR3, as DNA: TGTGCCAGCAGTTTATGGCTAGCGGGAGTAACTGAGCAGTTCTTC. The whole variable domain, filled in from reference TRBV28 and TRBJ2-1, reads DVKVTQSSRYLVKRTGEKVFLECVQDMDHENMFWYRQDPGLGLRLIYFSYDVKMKEKGDIPEGYSVSREKKERFSLILESASTNQTSMYLCASSLWLAGVTEQFFGPGTRLTVL.

The chain joins TRBV27 to TRBJ2-5, with TRBD2 matching over 10 bases. Germline-derived CDR1 and CDR2 are MNHEY and SMNVEV (reference sequence). Losses at the gene ends were 7 bases for V and 1 base for J; bases not matched to a gene: 6. The CDR3 is 15 residues long. DNA for the CDR3: TGTGCCAGCAAATTAGCGGGAGGTGTCCAAGAGACCCAGTACTTC. This translates into CASKLAGGVQETQYF.

This sequence joins TRBV5-1 and TRBJ1-1; possibly TRBD1 for D (6 bases). Per the germline V gene, CDR1 is SGHRS and CDR2 is YFSETQ. The V and J ends lost 3 bases and 4 bases respectively, with 13 bases between them. The CDR3 contains 14 residues. In nucleotides, the CDR3 is TGCGCCAGCAGCTCGCAGGGGACCGGCACTGAAGCTTTCTTT. Translation: CASSSQGTGTEAFF. The variable domain in full, with the rest retrieved from reference TRBV5-1 and TRBJ1-1, is KAGVTQTPRYLIKTRGQQVTLSCSPISGHRSVSWYQQTPGQGLQFLFEYFSETQRNKGNFPGRFSGRQFSNSRSEMNVSTLELGDSALYLCASSSQGTGTEAFFGQGTRLTVV.

This clone was counted once. The CDR3 nucleotides read TGCGCCAGCAGCCTCAGCGGGGACAGGGGGCGCGAAAAACTGTTTTTT. Its protein product is CASSLSGDRGREKLFF. This rearrangement joins TRBV5-1 to TRBJ1-4; 12 nucleotides line up with TRBD1. The CDR3 consists of 16 residues. The V and J ends lost 4 bases and 8 bases, in that order; junction bases with no gene match: 9. The germline gives CDR1 SGHRS, CDR2 YFSETQ.

This clone was seen only once. The CDR3 is CASSIGGPGPDTQYF. As DNA, the CDR3 is TGTGCCAGTAGTATAGGAGGTCCGGGTCCAGATACGCAGTATTTT. This chain joins TRBV19 and TRBJ2-3; D not certain. Deletions cut 1 base from V and 4 bases from J, with 12 bases between. The germline gives CDR1 LNHDA, CDR2 SQIVND (reference sequence). This CDR3 region has 15 residues.

This chain connects TRBV7-9 to TRBJ2-3, with TRBD1 matching over 8 bases. The CDR3 contains 19 residues. V lost 5 bases to trimming and J lost 1 base; unmatched junction nucleotides: 17. Per the germline V gene, CDR1 is SEHNR and CDR2 is FQNEAQ (reference sequence). CDR3 sequence reads: CASSQTLNSRGRGTDTQYF. The CDR3 DNA follows: TGTGCCAGCAGCCAAACCCTAAATTCCAGGGGGCGTGGCACAGATACGCAGTATTTT.

The chain recombines TRBV5-1 with TRBJ1-4; D unresolved. Looked up from germline, CDR1 is SGHRS and CDR2 is YFSETQ. The V gene lost 4 bases and the J gene lost 8 bases, with 15 bases spanning the gap. The CDR3 extends over 14 amino acids. CDR3 sequence (DNA): TGCGCCAGCAGCCAAGGTGGGCGTAGGGAAAAACTGTTTTTT. Translated, it gives CASSQGGRREKLFF.

This clone was found a few times. The V and J genes are TRBV5-1 and TRBJ1-6, with 7 bases fitting TRBD1. This CDR3 contains 17 residues. In germline, CDR1 is SGHRS, CDR2 YFSETQ. J gave up 0 bases and V 1 base, and 4 bases lay outside the gene matches. CDR3 sequence (DNA): TGCGCCAGCAGCTTGTGGGACAGAGCCTCCTATAATTCACCCCTCCACTTT. Its protein product is CASSLWDRASYNSPLHF.

This sequence joins TRBV30 and TRBJ2-7; possibly TRBD2 for D (5 bases). The length of the CDR3 is 16 residues. Germline loops: CDR1 GTSNPN, CDR2 SVGIG (reference sequence). V lost 2 bases to trimming and J lost 2 bases, with 19 bases between them. The CDR3 loop is CAWSPRVGVNPYEQYF. The CDR3 DNA is TGTGCCTGGAGTCCCCGGGTGGGAGTCAACCCCTACGAGCAGTACTTC.

The rearrangement links TRBV4-2 to TRBJ2-3, with 7 bases lining up with TRBD2. There are 15 residues in the CDR3. Germline loops: CDR1 LGHNA, CDR2 YNFKEQ. V shed 1 base and J 4 bases; nucleotides not matched to a gene: 5. CDR3 sequence: CASSQGTSIPDTQYF. The DNA of the CDR3 is TGTGCCAGCAGCCAAGGGACTAGTATCCCAGATACGCAGTATTTT.

The table lists this clone with a count of one. The chain couples TRBV9 to TRBJ2-7, with 9 bases identical to TRBD1. J gave up 9 bases and V 0 bases, and 10 bases lay outside the gene matches. CDR3 length: 15 residues. Germline CDR1 is SGDLS and CDR2 is YYNGEE. The CDR3 spells CASSVGRTGVSGQYF. The CDR3 DNA follows: TGTGCCAGCAGCGTAGGAAGGACAGGGGTTTCCGGGCAGTACTTC.

The V gene is TRBV2, the J gene TRBJ2-5; D gene ambiguous. The CDR3 is 13 residues long. CDR1 is SNHLY and CDR2 is FYNNEI in the germline V gene. V shed 7 bases and J shed 1 base, with 10 bases lying between them. The CDR3 protein is CASKLDSQETQYF. In nucleotides, the CDR3 is TGTGCCAGCAAGTTAGACTCCCAAGAGACCCAGTACTTC.